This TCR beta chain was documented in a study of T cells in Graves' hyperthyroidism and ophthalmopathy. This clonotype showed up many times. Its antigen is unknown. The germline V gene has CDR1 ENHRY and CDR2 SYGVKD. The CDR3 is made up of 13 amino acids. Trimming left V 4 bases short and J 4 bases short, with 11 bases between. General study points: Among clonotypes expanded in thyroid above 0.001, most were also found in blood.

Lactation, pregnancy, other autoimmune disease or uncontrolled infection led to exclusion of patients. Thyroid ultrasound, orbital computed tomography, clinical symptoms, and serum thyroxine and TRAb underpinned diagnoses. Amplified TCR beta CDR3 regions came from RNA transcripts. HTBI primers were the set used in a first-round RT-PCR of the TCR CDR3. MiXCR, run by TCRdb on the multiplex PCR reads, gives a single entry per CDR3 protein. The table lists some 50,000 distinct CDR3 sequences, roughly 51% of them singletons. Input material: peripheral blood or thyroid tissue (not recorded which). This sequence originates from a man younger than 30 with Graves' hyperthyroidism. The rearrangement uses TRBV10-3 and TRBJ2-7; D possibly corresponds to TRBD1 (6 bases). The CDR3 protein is CAISGRQEYEQYF. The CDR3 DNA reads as TGTGCCATCAGTGGGAGACAGGAGTACGAGCAGTACTTC.